These 31 T cell receptor beta chains were all obtained from the same sample, sequenced in a study of Tregs in tolerant kidney transplant recipients. Mixed chimerism was transient after nonmyeloablative marrow transplants from related graft donors. Measured with immunoSEQ multiplex PCR; TCRdb has only the in-frame clones, and not every one. In the table there are nearly 50,000 clones, about nine tenths of which are singletons. Source: CD8+ T cells from blood (PBMCs), taken 12 months after the transplant. The receptors originated from a human patient who received a combined kidney and bone marrow transplant. Some T cells may trace back to the graft donor.

The CDR3 sequence: CASSQHIRTDSNQPQHF. For the CDR3, the DNA is TGCGCCAGCAGCCAACATATCCGGACAGATAGCAATCAGCCCCAGCATTTT. The chain combines TRBV4-3 with TRBJ1-5, with D tentatively TRBD1 (6 bases). With 2 bases removed from V and 0 bases from J, the gap between germline ends came to 14 bases. CDR1 and CDR2 (germline): LGHNA, YSLEER. The CDR3 is made up of 17 amino acids.

The J gene is TRBJ2-3, the V gene TRBV5-1, with 10 bases aligning to TRBD2. V lost 5 bases, J lost 6 bases, and 12 bases stayed unmatched. Germline CDR1 is SGHRS and CDR2 is YFSETQ. The CDR3 has 16 amino acids. The CDR3 region is CASRPLAGEKQDTQYF. The CDR3 DNA reads TGCGCCAGCAGGCCTCTAGCGGGGGAAAAACAGGATACGCAGTATTTT.

A few counts support this clone. The J gene is TRBJ1-4, the V gene TRBV7-9; D uncertain. CDR1 SEHNR and CDR2 FQNEAQ come from the germline V gene (reference sequence). V was shortened by 5 bases and J by 7 bases, with 14 bases between the two germline ends. The CDR3 has 14 residues. This CDR3 reads CASSAVGAAEKLFF. The CDR3 bases are TGTGCCAGCAGCGCGGTGGGTGCCGCTGAAAAACTGTTTTTT.

The chain combines TRBV5-6 with TRBJ2-1, with TRBD2 matching over 11 bases. The CDR3 contains 15 residues. Trimming cost V 0 bases and J 8 bases; bases outside gene matches: 4. CDR1 is SGHDT, CDR2 YYEEEE, per germline. The CDR3 is CASSLGLAGYHEQFF. In DNA form, the CDR3 reads TGTGCCAGCAGCTTGGGACTAGCGGGGTACCATGAGCAGTTCTTC.

The chain couples TRBV11-1 to TRBJ2-7; D is possibly TRBD1 (6 bases). The CDR3 contains 15 residues. With 1 base removed from V and 2 bases from J, the gap between germline ends came to 12 bases. Germline CDR1 and CDR2: SGHAT and FQDESV (reference sequence). CDR3 sequence: CASSLDQGHPYEQYF. The CDR3 bases are TGTGCCAGCAGCTTAGATCAGGGGCACCCCTACGAGCAGTACTTC.

This clone occurred once. J is TRBJ1-1 and V is TRBV10-2; 10 bases fit TRBD1. The CDR3 contains 17 residues. In germline, CDR1 is WSHSY, CDR2 SAAADI. V dropped 3 bases and J dropped 1; count of bases not matched to a gene: 8. The CDR3 DNA reads TGCGCCAGCAGTGACCCTGGGACAGGGGCCTGGAACACTGAAGCTTTCTTT. Translating it yields CASSDPGTGAWNTEAFF.

V is TRBV27 and J is TRBJ2-5; a possible D gene is TRBD2 (6 bases). The germline V gene encodes CDR1 MNHEY and CDR2 SMNVEV (reference sequence). Between the trimmed V and J ends, which lost 2 bases and 13 bases, there was a span of 14 bases. This CDR3 spans 12 amino acids. CDR3 region: CASSLGSGRRYF. For the CDR3, the DNA is TGTGCCAGCAGTTTAGGTTCCGGGAGACGGTACTTC.

V gene TRBV18 combines with J gene TRBJ2-2; perhaps TRBD1 as D (6 bases). Trimming pared 4 bases from V and 4 bases from J, leaving 22 bases between. The CDR3 runs to 18 residues. In germline, CDR1 is KGHSH, CDR2 LQKENI. The CDR3 coding sequence is TGTGCCAGCTCACTGGTGACAGGTGCCCTCGGGGTCACCGGGGAGCTGTTTTTT. It yields the protein CASSLVTGALGVTGELFF.

The V gene is TRBV29-1, the J gene TRBJ2-1, with TRBD2 matching 7 bases. With 7 bases clipped from V and 5 bases from J, the junction kept 14 bases outside the gene matches. This CDR3 has 15 residues. Germline assignment: CDR1 SQVTM and CDR2 ANQGSEA. In nucleotides, the CDR3 is TGCAGCGCCCCCGCGGAAAATAGCGGGCACAATGAGCAGTTCTTC. Its protein product is CSAPAENSGHNEQFF.

This clone has a single count. V gene TRBV4-3 combines with J gene TRBJ2-1; D ambiguous. Trimming shortened V by 0 bases and J by 0 bases, and 9 bases separated the two germline ends. The CDR3 totals 16 residues. Germline-derived CDR1 and CDR2 are LGHNA and YSLEER. The DNA for the CDR3 is TGCGCCAGCAGCCAAGATTTGAGTAGCTCCTACAATGAGCAGTTCTTC. This gives the protein CASSQDLSSSYNEQFF.

This chain links TRBV5-1 with TRBJ1-5; a weak D match, TRBD1 (5 bases). V was cut by 4 bases and J by 4 bases, with 9 bases left in between. This CDR3 has 13 residues. Germline V gene data show CDR1 as SGHRS and CDR2 as YFSETQ. CDR3 in DNA: TGCGCCAGCAGCGTGGGACTAAATCAGCCCCAGCATTTT. This encodes CASSVGLNQPQHF.

The chain uses TRBV4-3 and TRBJ2-5; TRBD2 aligns across 9 bases. Germline V gene data show CDR1 as LGHNA and CDR2 as YSLEER. The length of the CDR3 is 17 residues. V gave up 3 bases and J gave up 1 base; unmatched junction bases: 9. Written as DNA, the CDR3 is TGCGCCAGCAGCCAGGGACTAGCCGGGAGTATCCAAGAGACCCAGTACTTC. It translates to CASSQGLAGSIQETQYF.

The chain has TRBV30 and TRBJ2-7; no clear D gene. Trimming removed 0 bases from V and 5 bases from J, with 5 bases in between. Germline V CDR1 and CDR2: GTSNPN, SVGIG (reference sequence). This CDR3 has 11 residues. The CDR3: CAWSVLNEQYF. In DNA form, the CDR3 reads TGTGCCTGGAGTGTACTCAACGAGCAGTACTTC.

The chain recombines TRBV29-1 with TRBJ2-5; D is ambiguous. The CDR3 has 14 amino acids. Germline CDR1 reads SQVTM; CDR2 reads ANQGSEA. The ends were cut back, 0 bases at V and 8 bases at J, with 16 bases in the middle. The CDR3 DNA follows: TGCAGCGTTGAAGATCGCGCCCTCAAGAGAACCCAGTACTTC. It specifies CSVEDRALKRTQYF.

This clone appeared once. This rearrangement joins TRBV9 to TRBJ2-1; maybe TRBD2 (5 bases). Per the germline V gene, CDR1 is SGDLS and CDR2 is YYNGEE. Between the trimmed V and J ends, which lost 3 bases and 8 bases, there was a span of 18 bases. The CDR3 has 15 residues. The CDR3 here is CASSASGLIGDEQFF. The DNA for the CDR3 is TGTGCCAGCAGCGCATCGGGATTAATTGGGGATGAGCAGTTCTTC.

The chain joins TRBV6-4 to TRBJ1-2; a possible D gene is TRBD1 (6 bases). Trimming took 7 bases from V and 8 from J, leaving 23 bases between them. Germline CDR1 and CDR2: MRHNA and SNTAGT. This CDR3 has 15 amino acids. CDR3: CASKRSPGTRDGYTF. The CDR3 DNA reads as TGTGCCAGCAAAAGATCACCCGGGACAAGGGACGGCTACACCTTC.

CDR3: CASSLVGRGETQYF. CDR3 DNA sequence: TGTGCCAGCAGTTTGGTCGGCAGGGGAGAGACCCAGTACTTC. The J gene is TRBJ2-5, the V gene TRBV27; D might be TRBD1 (6 bases). Trimming cost V 3 bases and J 4 bases, with 12 bases left between them. The CDR3 runs 14 residues. Germline CDR1 is MNHEY and CDR2 is SMNVEV (reference sequence).

V gene TRBV2 combines with J gene TRBJ2-1; D gene unclear. Trimming stripped 2 bases from V and 3 bases from J, with 8 bases between. The CDR3 covers 14 residues. Germline V gene sequence: CDR1 SNHLY, CDR2 FYNNEI. CDR3 loop: CASSESAGYNEQFF. The CDR3 DNA follows: TGTGCCAGCAGTGAATCGGCAGGCTACAATGAGCAGTTCTTC.

This clone was observed once. This rearrangement joins TRBV6-5 to TRBJ2-7; 9 positions match TRBD2. The J segment lost 6 bases and the V segment lost 6 bases, leaving 6 bases of the junction unmatched. Germline CDR1 reads MNHEY; CDR2 reads SVGAGI. This CDR3 has 13 residues. The CDR3 protein is CASRPGLALEQYF. CDR3 nucleotide sequence: TGTGCCAGCAGACCAGGACTAGCGCTCGAGCAGTACTTC.

J is TRBJ2-7 and V is TRBV7-6, with 7 bases that match TRBD2. CDR3 size: 14 residues. Germline V gives CDR1 SGHVS, CDR2 FNYEAQ. J was trimmed by 3 bases and V by 1 base; bases with no gene match: 3. CDR3 in DNA: TGTGCCAGCAGCTTAGGTTCGGGGGGCTACGAGCAGTACTTC. The encoded protein is CASSLGSGGYEQYF. Together with reference TRBV7-6 and TRBJ2-7, the CDR3 gives the full variable domain: GAGVSQSPRYKVTKRGQDVALRCDPISGHVSLYWYRQALGQGPEFLTYFNYEAQQDKSGLPNDRFSAERPEGSISTLTIQRTEQRDSAMYRCASSLGSGGYEQYFGPGTRLTVT.

This clone was counted a single time. The V and J genes are TRBV2 and TRBJ2-5, with 8 bases lining up with TRBD2. The germline gives CDR1 SNHLY, CDR2 FYNNEI. The length of the CDR3 is 14 residues. V shed 3 bases and J 3 bases; nucleotides not matched to a gene: 3. This CDR3 reads CASSESRGEETQYF. The DNA of the CDR3 is TGTGCCAGCAGTGAGTCGCGGGGGGAAGAGACCCAGTACTTC.

The chain combines TRBV4-3 with TRBJ1-1, with TRBD1 as a possible D gene (5 bases). With 3 bases removed from V and 3 bases from J, the gap between germline ends came to 14 bases. Germline CDR1 LGHNA, CDR2 YSLEER. This CDR3 region has 15 residues. For the CDR3, the DNA is TGCGCCAGCAGCCAGACAGAGGCCAGGGACACTGAAGCTTTCTTT. It translates to CASSQTEARDTEAFF.

This chain connects TRBV6-5 to TRBJ1-4, with no clear D. V was pared by 4 bases and J by 0 bases, with 9 bases between. This CDR3 is 15 amino acids long. Germline-derived CDR1 and CDR2 are MNHEY and SVGAGI. This chain's CDR3 is CASSSLGSTNEKLFF. The CDR3 bases are TGTGCCAGCAGTTCCCTCGGGTCAACTAATGAAAAACTGTTTTTT.

V usage is TRBV6-1 and J usage is TRBJ2-2; D not certain. Trimming stripped 3 bases from V and 3 bases from J, with 8 bases between. The CDR3 totals 14 residues. Germline V gene data show CDR1 as MNHNS and CDR2 as SASEGT. CDR3 amino acids: CASSEGRHTGELFF. In DNA form, the CDR3 reads TGTGCCAGCAGTGAGGGCAGGCACACCGGGGAGCTGTTTTTT.

This clone showed up just once. This chain links TRBV4-3 with TRBJ2-1; 9 nucleotides agree with TRBD1. Germline CDR1 and CDR2: LGHNA and YSLEER. With 3 bases clipped from V and 3 bases from J, the junction kept 9 bases outside the gene matches. There are 17 residues in the CDR3. For the CDR3, the DNA is TGCGCCAGCAGCCACGGCCCCCCGACAGGGGGCTACAATGAGCAGTTCTTC. Its protein is CASSHGPPTGGYNEQFF.

This rearrangement joins TRBV25-1 to TRBJ1-2, with D maybe TRBD1 (6 bases). V dropped 3 bases and J dropped 8 bases, with 19 bases sitting between them. Germline loops: CDR1 MGHDK, CDR2 SYGVNS. The CDR3 sequence is 15 residues long. The CDR3 here is CASSDRGIDPYGYTF. The CDR3 nucleotides read TGTGCCAGCAGTGACAGGGGAATCGATCCCTACGGCTACACCTTC.

This chain links TRBV6-6 with TRBJ2-3; TRBD2 matches 11 bases. V was clipped by 5 bases and J by 2 bases; unmatched bases: 3. CDR1 and CDR2 from the germline V gene are MNHNY and SVGAGI (reference sequence). This CDR3 spans 15 amino acids. CDR3 sequence reads: CASSVAGGVTDTQYF. The CDR3 nucleotides read TGTGCCAGCAGTGTAGCGGGAGGGGTCACAGATACGCAGTATTTT.

The genes are TRBV10-3 and TRBJ1-1; TRBD1 aligns across 7 bases. CDR1 is ENHRY, CDR2 SYGVKD, per germline. Unmatched junction bases numbered 9, after V lost 8 bases and J lost 0 bases. The CDR3 contains 15 residues. For the CDR3, the DNA is TGTGCCATCTGGGCGGAAGACAGGGTGAACACTGAAGCTTTCTTT. It encodes CAIWAEDRVNTEAFF.

The chain is built from TRBV27 and TRBJ1-5; no reliable D call. The CDR3 extends over 15 amino acids. Trimming removed 9 bases at V and 3 bases at J, with 18 bases between. Germline V CDR1 and CDR2: MNHEY, SMNVEV (reference sequence). CDR3 region: CASRPSGFINQPQHF. In nucleotides, the CDR3 is TGTGCCAGTCGCCCGTCGGGGTTCATCAATCAGCCCCAGCATTTT.

The rearrangement links TRBV7-6 to TRBJ2-1; D might be TRBD1 (6 bases). This CDR3 is 18 amino acids long. V was clipped by 3 bases and J by 0 bases, with 18 bases between them. CDR1 and CDR2 from the germline V gene are SGHVS and FNYEAQ. The chain's CDR3 is CASSLADYRVSSYNEQFF. As DNA, the CDR3 is TGTGCCAGCAGCTTGGCCGACTACAGGGTGAGCTCCTACAATGAGCAGTTCTTC.

Notes on this clone: The same CDR3 arises from other DNA sequences in this sample as well. The V gene is TRBV19, the J gene TRBJ1-6; D unclear. The CDR3 loop spans 18 amino acids. CDR1 and CDR2 from the germline V gene are LNHDA and SQIVND (reference sequence). The V end was cut by 6 bases, the J end by 2 bases, with 20 bases between. CDR3 region: CASSDSMTRVTYNSPLHF. For the CDR3, the DNA is TGTGCCAGTAGCGACTCGATGACCCGGGTGACCTATAATTCACCCCTCCACTTT. Supplemented by reference TRBV19 and TRBJ1-6, the full variable domain reads DGGITQSPKYLFRKEGQNVTLSCEQNLNHDAMYWYRQDPGQGLRLIYYSQIVNDFQKGDIAEGYSVSREKKESFPLTVTSAQKNPTAFYLCASSDSMTRVTYNSPLHFGNGTRLTVT.